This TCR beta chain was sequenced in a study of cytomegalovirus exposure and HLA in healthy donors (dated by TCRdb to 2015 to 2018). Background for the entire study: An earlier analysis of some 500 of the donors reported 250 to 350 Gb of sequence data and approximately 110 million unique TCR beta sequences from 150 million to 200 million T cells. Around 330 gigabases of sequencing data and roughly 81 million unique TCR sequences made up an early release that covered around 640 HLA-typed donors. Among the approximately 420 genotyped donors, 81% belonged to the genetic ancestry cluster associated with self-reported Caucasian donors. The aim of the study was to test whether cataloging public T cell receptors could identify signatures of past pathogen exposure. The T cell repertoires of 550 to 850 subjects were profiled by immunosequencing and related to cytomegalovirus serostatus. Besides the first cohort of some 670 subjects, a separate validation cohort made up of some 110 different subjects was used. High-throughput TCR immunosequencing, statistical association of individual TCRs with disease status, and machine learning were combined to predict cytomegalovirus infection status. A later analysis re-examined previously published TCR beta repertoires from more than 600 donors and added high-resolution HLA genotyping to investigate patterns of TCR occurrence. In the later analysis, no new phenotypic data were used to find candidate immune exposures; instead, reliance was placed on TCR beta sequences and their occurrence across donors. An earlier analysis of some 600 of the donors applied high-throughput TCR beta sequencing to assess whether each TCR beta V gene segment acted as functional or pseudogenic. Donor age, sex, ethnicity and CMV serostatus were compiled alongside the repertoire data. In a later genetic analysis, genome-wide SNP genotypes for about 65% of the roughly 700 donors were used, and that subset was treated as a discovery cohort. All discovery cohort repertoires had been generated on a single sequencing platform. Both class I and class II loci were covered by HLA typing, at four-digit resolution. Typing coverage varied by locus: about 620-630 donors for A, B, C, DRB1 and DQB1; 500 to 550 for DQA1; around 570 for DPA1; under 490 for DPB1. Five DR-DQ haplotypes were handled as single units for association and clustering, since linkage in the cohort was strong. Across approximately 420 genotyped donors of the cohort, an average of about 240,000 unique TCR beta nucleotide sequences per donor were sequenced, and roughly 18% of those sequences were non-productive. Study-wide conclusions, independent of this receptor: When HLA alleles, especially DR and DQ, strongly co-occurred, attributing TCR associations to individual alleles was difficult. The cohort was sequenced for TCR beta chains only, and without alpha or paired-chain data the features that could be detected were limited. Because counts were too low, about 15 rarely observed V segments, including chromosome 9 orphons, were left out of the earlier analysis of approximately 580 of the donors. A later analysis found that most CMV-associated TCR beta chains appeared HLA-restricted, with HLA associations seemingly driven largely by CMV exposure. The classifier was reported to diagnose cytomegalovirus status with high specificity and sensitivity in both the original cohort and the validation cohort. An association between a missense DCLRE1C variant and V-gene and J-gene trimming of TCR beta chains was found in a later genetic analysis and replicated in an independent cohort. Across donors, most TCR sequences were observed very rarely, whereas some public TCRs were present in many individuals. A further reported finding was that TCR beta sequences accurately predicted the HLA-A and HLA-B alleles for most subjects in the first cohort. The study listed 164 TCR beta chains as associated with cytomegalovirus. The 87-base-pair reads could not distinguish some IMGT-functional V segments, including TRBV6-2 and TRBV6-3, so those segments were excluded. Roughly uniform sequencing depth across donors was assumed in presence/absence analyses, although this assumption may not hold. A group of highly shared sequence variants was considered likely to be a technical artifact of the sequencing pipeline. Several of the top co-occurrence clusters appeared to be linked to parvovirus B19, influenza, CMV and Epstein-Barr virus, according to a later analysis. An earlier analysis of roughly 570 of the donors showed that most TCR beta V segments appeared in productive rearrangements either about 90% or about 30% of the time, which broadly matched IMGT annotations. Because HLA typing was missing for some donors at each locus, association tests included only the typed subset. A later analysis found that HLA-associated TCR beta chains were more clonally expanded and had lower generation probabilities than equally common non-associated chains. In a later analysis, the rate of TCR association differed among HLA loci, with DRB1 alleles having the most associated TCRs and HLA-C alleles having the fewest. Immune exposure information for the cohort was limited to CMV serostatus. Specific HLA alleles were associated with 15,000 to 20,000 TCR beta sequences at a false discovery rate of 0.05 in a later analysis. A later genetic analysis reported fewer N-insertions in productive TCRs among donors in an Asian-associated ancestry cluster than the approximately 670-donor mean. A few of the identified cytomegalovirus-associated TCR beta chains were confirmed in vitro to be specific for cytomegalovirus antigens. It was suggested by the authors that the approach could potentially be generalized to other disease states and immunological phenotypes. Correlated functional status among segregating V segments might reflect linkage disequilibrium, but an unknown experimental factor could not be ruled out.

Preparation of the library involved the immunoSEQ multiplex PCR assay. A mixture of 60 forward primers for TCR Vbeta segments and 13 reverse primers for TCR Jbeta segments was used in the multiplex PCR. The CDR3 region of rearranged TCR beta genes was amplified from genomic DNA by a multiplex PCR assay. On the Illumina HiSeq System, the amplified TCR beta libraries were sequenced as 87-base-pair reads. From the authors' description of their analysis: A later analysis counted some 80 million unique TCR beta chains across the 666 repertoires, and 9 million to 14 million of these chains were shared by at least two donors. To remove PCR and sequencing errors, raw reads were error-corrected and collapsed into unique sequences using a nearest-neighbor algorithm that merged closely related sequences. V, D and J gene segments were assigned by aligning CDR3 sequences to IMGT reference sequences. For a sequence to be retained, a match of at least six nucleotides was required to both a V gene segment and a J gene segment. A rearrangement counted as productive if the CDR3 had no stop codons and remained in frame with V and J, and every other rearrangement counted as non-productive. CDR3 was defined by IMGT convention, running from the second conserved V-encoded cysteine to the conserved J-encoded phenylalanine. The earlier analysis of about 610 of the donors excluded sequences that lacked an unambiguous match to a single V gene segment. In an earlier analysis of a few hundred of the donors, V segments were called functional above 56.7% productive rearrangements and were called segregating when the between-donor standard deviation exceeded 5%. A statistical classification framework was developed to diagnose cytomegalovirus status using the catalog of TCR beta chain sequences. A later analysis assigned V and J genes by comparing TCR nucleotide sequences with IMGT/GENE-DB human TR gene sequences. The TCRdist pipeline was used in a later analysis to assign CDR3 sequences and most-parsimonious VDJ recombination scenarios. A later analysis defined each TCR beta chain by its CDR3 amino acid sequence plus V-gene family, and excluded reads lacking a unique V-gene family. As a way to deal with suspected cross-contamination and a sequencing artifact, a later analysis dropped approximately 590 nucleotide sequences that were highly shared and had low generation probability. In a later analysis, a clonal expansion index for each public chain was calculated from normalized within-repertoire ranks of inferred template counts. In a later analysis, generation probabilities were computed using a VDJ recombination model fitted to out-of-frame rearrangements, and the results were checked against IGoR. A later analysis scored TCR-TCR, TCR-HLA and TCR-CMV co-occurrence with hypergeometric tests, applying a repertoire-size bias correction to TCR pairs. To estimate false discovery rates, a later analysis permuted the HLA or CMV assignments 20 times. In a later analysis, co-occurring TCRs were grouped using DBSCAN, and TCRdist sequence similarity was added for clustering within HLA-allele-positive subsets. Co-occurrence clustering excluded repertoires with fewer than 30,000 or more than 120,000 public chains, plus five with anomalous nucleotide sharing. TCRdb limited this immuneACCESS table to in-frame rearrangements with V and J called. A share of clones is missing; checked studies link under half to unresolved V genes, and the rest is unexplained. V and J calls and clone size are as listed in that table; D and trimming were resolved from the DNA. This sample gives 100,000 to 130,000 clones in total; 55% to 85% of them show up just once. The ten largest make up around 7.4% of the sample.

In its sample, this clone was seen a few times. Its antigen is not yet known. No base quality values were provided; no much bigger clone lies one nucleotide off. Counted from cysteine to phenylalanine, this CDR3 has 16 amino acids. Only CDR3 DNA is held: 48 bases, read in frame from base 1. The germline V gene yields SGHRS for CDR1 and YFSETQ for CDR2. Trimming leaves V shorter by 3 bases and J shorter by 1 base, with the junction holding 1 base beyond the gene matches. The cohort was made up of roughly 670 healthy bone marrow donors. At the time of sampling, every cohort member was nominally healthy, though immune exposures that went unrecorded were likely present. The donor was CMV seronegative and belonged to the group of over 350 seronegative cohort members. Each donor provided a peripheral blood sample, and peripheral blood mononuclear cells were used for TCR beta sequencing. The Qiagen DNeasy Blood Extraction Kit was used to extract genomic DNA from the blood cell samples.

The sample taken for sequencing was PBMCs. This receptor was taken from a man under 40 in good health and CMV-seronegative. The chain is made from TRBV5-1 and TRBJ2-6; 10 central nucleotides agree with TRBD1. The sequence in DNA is TGCGCCAGCAGCTGGACAGGGGGATCTGGGGCCAACGTCCTGACTTTC. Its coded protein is CASSWTGGSGANVLTF.